This T cell receptor (beta chain) derives from a study of Graves' ophthalmopathy and Graves' hyperthyroidism. V was shortened by 7 bases and J by 9 bases, with 22 bases between the two germline ends. Germline-derived CDR1 and CDR2 are SNHLY and FYNNEI. The CDR3 spans 16 residues. This clonotype came up a few times. RNA transcripts served as template for amplifying TCR beta CDR3 sequences. Second-round multiplex PCR followed a first-round RT-PCR using HTBI primers. One entry per CDR3 protein results from TCRdb running MiXCR on the multiplex PCR reads. The profile shows roughly 500,000 distinct CDR3 sequences, approximately 15% of them singletons.

The sequenced material came from blood. This receptor was taken from a woman in her 30s with Graves' ophthalmopathy. V and J are TRBV2 and TRBJ1-6; a weak D match, TRBD1 (5 bases). The CDR3 here is CASMGDAHSRISPLHF. The CDR3 nucleotides are TGTGCCAGCATGGGGGACGCCCACAGTCGGATTTCACCCCTCCACTTT. Variable domain in full (rest from reference TRBV2 and TRBJ1-6): EPEVTQTPSHQVTQMGQEVILRCVPISNHLYFYWYRQILGQKVEFLVSFYNNEISEKSEIFDDQFSVERPDGSNFTLKIRSTKLEDSAMYFCASMGDAHSRISPLHFGNGTRLTVT.